In this sample, the clone carrying this TCR beta chain turned up once. The source of the sample is a study of long-term antiretroviral therapy in people with HIV. Study-level information: Collection of the earliest samples took place about a decade ahead of the 2015 immediate-ART recommendation.

Assay version v3.0 of immunoSEQ was used, and it was run at survey level. The data were produced by immunoSEQ multiplex PCR, yet TCRdb's version contains in-frame clones alone and is incomplete. Of over 15,000 clones in the sample, roughly 75% were seen once. Per the germline V gene, CDR1 is SGHRS and CDR2 is YFSETQ. CDR3 size: 17 residues. V lost 0 bases, J lost 0 bases, and 3 bases stayed unmatched. The chain recombines TRBV5-1 with TRBJ2-2, with 9 positions matching TRBD2. This specimen was unsorted PBMCs, taken 1.5 years before starting antiretroviral therapy. The clonotype originates from a woman aged 45-65 years with HIV. Written as DNA, the CDR3 is TGCGCCAGCAGCTTGGAGGCTAGCGGGGCGAACACCGGGGAGCTGTTTTTT. As protein: CASSLEASGANTGELFF.